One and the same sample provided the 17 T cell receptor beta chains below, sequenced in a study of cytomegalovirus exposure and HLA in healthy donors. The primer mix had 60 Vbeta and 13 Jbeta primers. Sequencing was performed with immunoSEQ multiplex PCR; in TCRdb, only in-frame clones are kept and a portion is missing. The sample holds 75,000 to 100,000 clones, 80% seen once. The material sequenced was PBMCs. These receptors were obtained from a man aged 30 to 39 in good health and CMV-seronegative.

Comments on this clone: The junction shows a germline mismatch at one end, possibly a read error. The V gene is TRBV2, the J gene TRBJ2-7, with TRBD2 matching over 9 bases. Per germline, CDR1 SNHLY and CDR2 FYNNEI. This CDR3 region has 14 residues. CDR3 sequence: CASIGASGTYKQYF. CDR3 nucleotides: TGTGCCAGTATCGGGGCTAGCGGGACCTACAAGCAGTACTTC.

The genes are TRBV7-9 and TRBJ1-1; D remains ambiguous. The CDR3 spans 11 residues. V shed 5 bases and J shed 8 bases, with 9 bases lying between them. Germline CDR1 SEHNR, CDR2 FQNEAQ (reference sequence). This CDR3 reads CASSVQLEAFF. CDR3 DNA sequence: TGTGCCAGCAGCGTACAGCTGGAAGCTTTCTTT.

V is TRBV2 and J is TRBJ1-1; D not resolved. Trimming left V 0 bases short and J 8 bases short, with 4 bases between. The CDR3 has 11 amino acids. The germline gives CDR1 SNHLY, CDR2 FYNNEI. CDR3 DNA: TGTGCCAGCAGTGAAGCCAGGGAAGCTTTCTTT. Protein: CASSEAREAFF.

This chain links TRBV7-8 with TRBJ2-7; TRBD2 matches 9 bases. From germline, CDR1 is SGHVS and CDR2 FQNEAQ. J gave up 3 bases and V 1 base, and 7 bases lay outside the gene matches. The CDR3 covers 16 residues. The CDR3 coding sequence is TGTGCCAGCAGCTTAGTCAGCGGGAGGCCAAGCTACGAGCAGTACTTC. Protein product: CASSLVSGRPSYEQYF.

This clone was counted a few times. DNA of the CDR3: TGTGCCAGCAGTTCAGCGATCGCCTACAATGAGCAGTTCTTC. Translated, it gives CASSSAIAYNEQFF. This chain links TRBV6-5 with TRBJ2-1; the D is unclear. CDR1 and CDR2 (germline): MNHEY, SVGAGI. This CDR3 is built from 14 residues. V was trimmed by 4 bases and J by 2 bases, leaving 9 bases between them.

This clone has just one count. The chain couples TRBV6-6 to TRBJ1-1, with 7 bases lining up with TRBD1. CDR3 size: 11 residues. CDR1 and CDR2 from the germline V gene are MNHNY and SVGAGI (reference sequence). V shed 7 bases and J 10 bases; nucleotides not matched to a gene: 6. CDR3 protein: CASTRQGGAFF. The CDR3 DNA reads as TGTGCCAGCACCAGACAGGGAGGAGCTTTCTTT.

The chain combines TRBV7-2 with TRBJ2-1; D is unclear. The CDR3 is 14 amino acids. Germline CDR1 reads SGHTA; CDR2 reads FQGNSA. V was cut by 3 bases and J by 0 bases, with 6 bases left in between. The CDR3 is CASSFMSSYNEQFF. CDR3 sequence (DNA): TGTGCCAGCAGCTTTATGAGCTCCTACAATGAGCAGTTCTTC.

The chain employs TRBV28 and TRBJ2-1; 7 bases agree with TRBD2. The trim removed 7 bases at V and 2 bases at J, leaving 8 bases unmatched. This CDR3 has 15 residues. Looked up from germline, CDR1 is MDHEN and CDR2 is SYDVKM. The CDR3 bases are TGTGCCAGCATCGGACCAGCGGGGACCTACAATGAGCAGTTCTTC. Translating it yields CASIGPAGTYNEQFF.

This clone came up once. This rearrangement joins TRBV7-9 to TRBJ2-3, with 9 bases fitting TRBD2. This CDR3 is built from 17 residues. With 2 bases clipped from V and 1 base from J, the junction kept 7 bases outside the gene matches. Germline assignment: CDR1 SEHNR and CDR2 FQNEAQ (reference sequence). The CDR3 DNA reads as TGTGCCAGCAGCTTATCGCTAGCGGGAACCCGCACAGATACGCAGTATTTT. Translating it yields CASSLSLAGTRTDTQYF.

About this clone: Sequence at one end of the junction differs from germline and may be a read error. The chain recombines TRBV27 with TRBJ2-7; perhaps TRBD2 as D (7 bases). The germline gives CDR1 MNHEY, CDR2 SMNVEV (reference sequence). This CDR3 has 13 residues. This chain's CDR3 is CASGGAGGDEEYF. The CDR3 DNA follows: TGTGCCAGCGGGGGGGCAGGTGGCGACGAGGAGTACTTC.

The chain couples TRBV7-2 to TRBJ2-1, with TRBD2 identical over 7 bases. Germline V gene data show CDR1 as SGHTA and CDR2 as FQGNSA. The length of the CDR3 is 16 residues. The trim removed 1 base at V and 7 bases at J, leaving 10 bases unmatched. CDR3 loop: CASSLGWGREGNEQFF. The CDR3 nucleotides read TGTGCCAGCAGCTTAGGATGGGGGAGGGAGGGGAATGAGCAGTTCTTC.

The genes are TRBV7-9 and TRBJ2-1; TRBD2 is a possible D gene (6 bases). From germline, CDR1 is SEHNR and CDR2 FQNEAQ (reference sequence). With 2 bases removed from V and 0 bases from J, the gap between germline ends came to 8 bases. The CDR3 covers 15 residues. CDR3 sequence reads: CASSLRRGSYNEQFF. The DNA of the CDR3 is TGTGCCAGCAGCTTAAGGAGGGGCTCCTACAATGAGCAGTTCTTC.

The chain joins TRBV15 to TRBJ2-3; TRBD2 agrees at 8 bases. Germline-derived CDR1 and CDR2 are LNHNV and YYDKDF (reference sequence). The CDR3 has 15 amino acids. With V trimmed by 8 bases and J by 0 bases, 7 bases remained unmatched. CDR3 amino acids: CATGLAGFSTDTQYF. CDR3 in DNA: TGTGCCACCGGGCTAGCGGGTTTCAGCACAGATACGCAGTATTTT. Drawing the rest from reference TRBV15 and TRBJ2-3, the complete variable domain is DAMVIQNPRYQVTQFGKPVTLSCSQTLNHNVMYWYQQKSSQAPKLLFHYYDKDFNNEADTPDNFQSRRPNTSFCFLDIRSPGLGDTAMYLCATGLAGFSTDTQYFGPGTRLTVL.

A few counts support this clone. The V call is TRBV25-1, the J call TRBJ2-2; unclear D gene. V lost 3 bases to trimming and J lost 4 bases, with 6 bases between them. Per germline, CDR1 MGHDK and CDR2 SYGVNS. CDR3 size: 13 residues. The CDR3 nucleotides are TGTGCCAGCAGTGACGCTATCACCGGGGAGCTGTTTTTT. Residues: CASSDAITGELFF.

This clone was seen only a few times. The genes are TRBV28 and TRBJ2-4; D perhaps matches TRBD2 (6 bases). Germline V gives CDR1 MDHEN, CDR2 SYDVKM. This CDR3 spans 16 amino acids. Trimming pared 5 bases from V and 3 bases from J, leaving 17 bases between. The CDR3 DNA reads TGTGCCAGCAGTGCAGCGGGTTGGGGAGGCAAAAACATTCAGTACTTC. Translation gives CASSAAGWGGKNIQYF.

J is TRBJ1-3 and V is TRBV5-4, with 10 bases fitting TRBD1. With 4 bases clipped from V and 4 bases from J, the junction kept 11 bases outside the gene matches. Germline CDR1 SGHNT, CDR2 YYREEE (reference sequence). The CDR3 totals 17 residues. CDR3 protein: CASSGPGQGSTGNTIYF. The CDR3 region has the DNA TGTGCCAGCAGCGGACCGGGACAGGGGTCTACGGGAAACACCATATATTTT.

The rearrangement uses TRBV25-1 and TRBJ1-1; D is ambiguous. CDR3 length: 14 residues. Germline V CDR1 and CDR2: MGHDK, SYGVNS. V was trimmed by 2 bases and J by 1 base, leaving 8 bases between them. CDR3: CASSETGENTEAFF. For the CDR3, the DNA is TGTGCCAGCAGTGAAACCGGTGAGAACACTGAAGCTTTCTTT.